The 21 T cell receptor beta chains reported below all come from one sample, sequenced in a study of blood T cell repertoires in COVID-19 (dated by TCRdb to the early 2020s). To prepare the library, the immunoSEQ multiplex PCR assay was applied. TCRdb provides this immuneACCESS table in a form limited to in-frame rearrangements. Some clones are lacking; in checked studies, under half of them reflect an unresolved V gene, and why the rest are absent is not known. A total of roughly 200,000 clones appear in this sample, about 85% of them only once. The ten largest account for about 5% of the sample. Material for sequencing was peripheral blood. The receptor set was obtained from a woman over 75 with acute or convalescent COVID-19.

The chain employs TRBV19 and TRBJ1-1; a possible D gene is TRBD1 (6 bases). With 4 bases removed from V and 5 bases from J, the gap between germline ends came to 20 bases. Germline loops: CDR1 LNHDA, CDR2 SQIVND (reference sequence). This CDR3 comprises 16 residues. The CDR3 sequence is CASSTRQVALGTEAFF. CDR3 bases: TGTGCCAGTAGTACCCGACAGGTCGCGCTGGGGACTGAAGCTTTCTTT.

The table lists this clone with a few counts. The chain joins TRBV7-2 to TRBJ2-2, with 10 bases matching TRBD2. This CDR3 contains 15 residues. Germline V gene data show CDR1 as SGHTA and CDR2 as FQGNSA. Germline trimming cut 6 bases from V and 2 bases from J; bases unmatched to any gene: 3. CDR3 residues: CASRRTSGNTGELFF. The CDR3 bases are TGTGCCAGCAGAAGGACTAGCGGTAACACCGGGGAGCTGTTTTTT.

CDR3 DNA sequence: TGTGCCATCAGTGTTGGGACAATGGAGACCCAGTACTTC. Amino acids: CAISVGTMETQYF. This chain links TRBV10-3 with TRBJ2-5; TRBD1 is a possible D gene (6 bases). The V gene's germline CDR1 is ENHRY and CDR2 SYGVKD. The V end lost 4 bases, the J end lost 5 bases, and 11 bases lay between the germline ends. The CDR3 has 13 amino acids.

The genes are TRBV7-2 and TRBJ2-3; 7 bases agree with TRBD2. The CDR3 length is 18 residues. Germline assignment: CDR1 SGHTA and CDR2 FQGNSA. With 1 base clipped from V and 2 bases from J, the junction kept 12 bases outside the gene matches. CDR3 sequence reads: CASSLVVTSWTSTDTQYF. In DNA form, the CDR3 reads TGTGCCAGCAGCTTAGTCGTGACTAGCTGGACCTCCACAGATACGCAGTATTTT.

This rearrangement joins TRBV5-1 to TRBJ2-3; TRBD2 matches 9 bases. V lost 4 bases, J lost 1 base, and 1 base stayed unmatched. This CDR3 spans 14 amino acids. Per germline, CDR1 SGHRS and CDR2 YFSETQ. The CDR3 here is CASSRTSGTDTQYF. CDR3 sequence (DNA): TGCGCCAGCAGCCGGACTAGCGGCACAGATACGCAGTATTTT.

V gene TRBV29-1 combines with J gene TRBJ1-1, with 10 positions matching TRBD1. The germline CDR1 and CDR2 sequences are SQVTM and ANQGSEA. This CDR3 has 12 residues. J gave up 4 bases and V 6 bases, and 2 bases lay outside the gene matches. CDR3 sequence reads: CSVRTGGTEAFF. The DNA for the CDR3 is TGCAGCGTGCGGACAGGGGGCACTGAAGCTTTCTTT.

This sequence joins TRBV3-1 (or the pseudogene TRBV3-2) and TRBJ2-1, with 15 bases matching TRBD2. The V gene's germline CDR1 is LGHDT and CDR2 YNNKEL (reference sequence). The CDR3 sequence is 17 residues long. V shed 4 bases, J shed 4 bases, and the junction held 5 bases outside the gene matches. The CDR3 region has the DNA TGTGCCAGCAGCCGAGGACTAGCGGGAGGGCCGTACAATGAGCAGTTCTTC. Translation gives CASSRGLAGGPYNEQFF.

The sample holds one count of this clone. CDR3 coding DNA: TGTGCCAGCAGTGTCACCCCGAGAACTGAAGCTTTCTTT. As protein: CASSVTPRTEAFF. The V call is TRBV2, the J call TRBJ1-1; D is unclear. Deletions cut 4 bases from V and 5 bases from J, with 11 bases between. The CDR3 is made up of 13 amino acids. In germline, CDR1 is SNHLY, CDR2 FYNNEI.

The CDR3, as DNA: TGTGCCAGCAGCTTAGCAGGCGGGCCCTACAATGAGCAGTTCTTC. It specifies CASSLAGGPYNEQFF. The chain joins TRBV7-2 to TRBJ2-1, with D tentatively TRBD2 (5 bases). The CDR3 covers 15 residues. Germline V gives CDR1 SGHTA, CDR2 FQGNSA. The ends were cut back, 0 bases at V and 2 bases at J, with 8 bases in the middle. Combining the CDR3 with reference TRBV7-2 and TRBJ2-1 gives the whole variable domain GAGVSQSPSNKVTEKGKDVELRCDPISGHTALYWYRQSLGQGLEFLIYFQGNSAPDKSGLPSDRFSAERTGGSVSTLTIQRTQQEDSAVYLCASSLAGGPYNEQFFGPGTRLTVL.

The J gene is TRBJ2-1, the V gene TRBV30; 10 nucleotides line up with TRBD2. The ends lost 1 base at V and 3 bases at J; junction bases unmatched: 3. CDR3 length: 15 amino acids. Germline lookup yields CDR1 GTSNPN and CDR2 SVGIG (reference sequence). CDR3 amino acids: CAWSAGTSDYNEQFF. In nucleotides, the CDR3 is TGTGCCTGGAGTGCCGGGACTAGCGACTACAATGAGCAGTTCTTC.

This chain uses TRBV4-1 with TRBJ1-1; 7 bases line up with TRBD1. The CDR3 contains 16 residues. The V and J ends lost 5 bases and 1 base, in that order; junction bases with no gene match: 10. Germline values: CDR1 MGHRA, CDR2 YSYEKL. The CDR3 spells CASSYKQGLKNTEAFF. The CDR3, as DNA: TGCGCCAGCAGCTATAAACAGGGGCTGAAGAACACTGAAGCTTTCTTT.

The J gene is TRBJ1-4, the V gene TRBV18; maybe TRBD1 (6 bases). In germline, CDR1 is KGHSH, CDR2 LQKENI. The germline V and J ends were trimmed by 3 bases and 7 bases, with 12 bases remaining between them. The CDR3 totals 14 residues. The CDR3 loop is CASSPSGELEKLFF. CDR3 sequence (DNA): TGTGCCAGCTCACCTTCAGGGGAACTTGAAAAACTGTTTTTT.

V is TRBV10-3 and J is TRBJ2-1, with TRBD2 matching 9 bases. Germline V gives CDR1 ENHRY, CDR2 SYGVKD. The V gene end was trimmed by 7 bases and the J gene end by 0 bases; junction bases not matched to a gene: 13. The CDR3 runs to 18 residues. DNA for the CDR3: TGTGCCATCAAAGGATGGCAGCGGGAGGAACCCTCCTACAATGAGCAGTTCTTC. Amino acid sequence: CAIKGWQREEPSYNEQFF.

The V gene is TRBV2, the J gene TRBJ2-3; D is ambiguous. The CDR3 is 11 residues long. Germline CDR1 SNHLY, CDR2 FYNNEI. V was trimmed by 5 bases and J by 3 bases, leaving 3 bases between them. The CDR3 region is CASSSTDTQYF. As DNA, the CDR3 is TGTGCCAGCAGTTCAACAGATACGCAGTATTTT.

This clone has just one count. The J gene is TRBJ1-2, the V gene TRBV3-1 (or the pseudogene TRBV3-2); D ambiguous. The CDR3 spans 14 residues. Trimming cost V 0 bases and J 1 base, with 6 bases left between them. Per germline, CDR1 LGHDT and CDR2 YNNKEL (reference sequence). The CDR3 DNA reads TGTGCCAGCAGCCAAGACCCCAGTAACTATGGCTACACCTTC. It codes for CASSQDPSNYGYTF.

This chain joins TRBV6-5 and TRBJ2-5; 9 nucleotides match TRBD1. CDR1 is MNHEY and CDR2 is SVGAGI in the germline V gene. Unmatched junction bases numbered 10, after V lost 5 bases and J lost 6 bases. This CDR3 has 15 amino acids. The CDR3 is CASSNLQGATKTQYF. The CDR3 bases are TGTGCCAGCAGTAACCTACAGGGGGCGACGAAGACCCAGTACTTC.

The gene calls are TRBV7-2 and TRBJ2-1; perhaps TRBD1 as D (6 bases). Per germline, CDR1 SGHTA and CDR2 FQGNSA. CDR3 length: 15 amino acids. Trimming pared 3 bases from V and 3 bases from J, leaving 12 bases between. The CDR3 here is CASSFTPQGYNEQFF. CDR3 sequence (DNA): TGTGCCAGCAGCTTCACCCCACAGGGCTACAATGAGCAGTTCTTC. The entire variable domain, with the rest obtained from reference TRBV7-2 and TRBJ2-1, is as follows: GAGVSQSPSNKVTEKGKDVELRCDPISGHTALYWYRQSLGQGLEFLIYFQGNSAPDKSGLPSDRFSAERTGGSVSTLTIQRTQQEDSAVYLCASSFTPQGYNEQFFGPGTRLTVL.

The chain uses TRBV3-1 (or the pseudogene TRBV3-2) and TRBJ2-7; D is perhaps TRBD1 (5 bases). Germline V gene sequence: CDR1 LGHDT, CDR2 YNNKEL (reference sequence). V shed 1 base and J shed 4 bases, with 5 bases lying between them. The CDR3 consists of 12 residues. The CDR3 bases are TGTGCCAGCAGCCAAGGACAGTACGAGCAGTACTTC. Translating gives CASSQGQYEQYF.

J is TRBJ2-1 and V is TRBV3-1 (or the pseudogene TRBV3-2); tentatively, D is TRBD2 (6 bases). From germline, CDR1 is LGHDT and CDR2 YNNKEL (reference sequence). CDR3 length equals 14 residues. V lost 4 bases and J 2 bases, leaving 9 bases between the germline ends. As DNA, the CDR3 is TGTGCCAGCAGCCTAGGCGGGACCTACAATGAGCAGTTCTTC. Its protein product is CASSLGGTYNEQFF.

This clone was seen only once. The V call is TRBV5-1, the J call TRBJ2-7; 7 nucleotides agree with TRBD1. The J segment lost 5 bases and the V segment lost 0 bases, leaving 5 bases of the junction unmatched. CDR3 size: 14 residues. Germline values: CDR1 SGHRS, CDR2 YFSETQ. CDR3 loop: CASSLAGQENEQYF. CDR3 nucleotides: TGCGCCAGCAGCTTGGCAGGACAGGAGAACGAGCAGTACTTC.

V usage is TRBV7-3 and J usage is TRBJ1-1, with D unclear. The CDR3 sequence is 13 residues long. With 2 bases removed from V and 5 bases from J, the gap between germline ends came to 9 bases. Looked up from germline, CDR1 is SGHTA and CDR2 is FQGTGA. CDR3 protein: CASSLEGGTEAFF. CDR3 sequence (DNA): TGTGCCAGCAGCTTAGAAGGCGGTACTGAAGCTTTCTTT. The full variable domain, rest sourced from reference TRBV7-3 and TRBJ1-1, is GAGVSQTPSNKVTEKGKYVELRCDPISGHTALYWYRQSLGQGPEFLIYFQGTGAADDSGLPNDRFFAVRPEGSVSTLKIQRTERGDSAVYLCASSLEGGTEAFFGQGTRLTVV.